Listed below are T cell receptor beta chains from one sample, sequenced in a study of shared clonotypes between healthy human individuals. The protocol was immunoSEQ multiplex PCR, while the TCRdb copy is restricted to in-frame clones and leaves out a portion. The data show 550,000 to 800,000 clones, with 80% to 95% seen just once and 34% held by the top ten. What was sequenced was memory CD8+ T cells from PBMCs. These receptors were taken from a man between 18 and 29 years old in good health. Some clones in this sample may be carry-over from other donors' samples. CDR3s include the opening cysteine and the closing phenylalanine or tryptophan. The order of the fields is J gene, V gene, clone size, D gene, CDR3 protein, CDR3 DNA. A D gene is named only where the DNA matches it firmly. Clone size is stated in some rows and not others, as once, few, many or a class when expanded.

TRBJ2-2	TRBV29-1	-	-	CSVPRSTGELFF	TGCAGCGTCCCGCGGTCCACCGGGGAGCTGTTTTTT
TRBJ2-7	TRBV27	-	TRBD2	CASREGTSGFYEQYF	TGTGCCAGCAGGGAGGGGACTAGCGGATTCTACGAGCAGTACTTC
TRBJ1-2	TRBV29-1	-	TRBD1	CSVDAYIDRGIGGYTF	TGCAGCGTTGACGCATATATTGACAGGGGGATAGGAGGCTACACCTTC
TRBJ1-2	TRBV28	-	-	CASSLGFNYGYTF	TGTGCCAGCAGTTTGGGATTTAACTATGGCTACACCTTC
TRBJ1-2	TRBV29-1	-	-	CSVENHGNHYGYTF	TGCAGCGTTGAAAATCACGGGAACCACTATGGCTACACCTTC
TRBJ2-7	TRBV5-6	-	-	CASSFSIVEQYF	TGTGCCAGCAGCTTTTCGATCGTCGAGCAGTACTTC
TRBJ2-7	TRBV29-1	-	-	CSVGRVEVFGYEQYF	TGCAGCGTGGGACGGGTGGAGGTCTTCGGGTACGAGCAGTACTTC
TRBJ2-7	TRBV29-1	-	TRBD2	CSATEAGGGYEQYF	TGCAGCGCCACTGAAGCGGGAGGAGGATACGAGCAGTACTTC
TRBJ2-1	TRBV6-5	-	-	CASSGGQSAYNEQFF	TGTGCCAGCAGTGGGGGCCAGTCCGCCTACAATGAGCAGTTCTTC
TRBJ1-1	TRBV28	-	-	CASSLGRNTEAFF	TGTGCCAGCAGTTTGGGCCGGAACACTGAAGCTTTCTTT
TRBJ2-5	TRBV6-5	-	-	CASNSAGETQYF	TGTGCCAGCAATAGCGCCGGGGAGACCCAGTACTTC
TRBJ1-5	TRBV19	-	-	CASTPVGGGDQPQHF	TGTGCCAGTACCCCCGTGGGGGGGGGTGATCAGCCCCAGCATTTT
TRBJ2-1	TRBV5-6	-	-	CASSPGDSSYNEQFF	TGTGCCAGCAGCCCGGGCGATAGCTCCTACAATGAGCAGTTCTTC
TRBJ2-7	TRBV6-1	-	-	CASIKGGEQYF	TGTGCCAGCATCAAGGGGGGCGAGCAGTACTTC
TRBJ2-1	TRBV7-9	-	TRBD2	CASNPTSGEDNEQFF	TGTGCCAGCAACCCTACTAGCGGGGAAGACAATGAGCAGTTCTTC
TRBJ1-1	TRBV5-1	once	-	CASSLDEGVSTEAFF	TGCGCCAGCAGCTTGGACGAGGGAGTGAGCACTGAAGCTTTCTTT
TRBJ1-1	TRBV10-2	-	-	CASSVNRDQNTEAFF	TGCGCCAGCAGTGTTAACAGGGACCAGAACACTGAAGCTTTCTTT
TRBJ2-3	TRBV6-1	-	TRBD2	CASSVISGDTDTQYF	TGTGCCAGCAGCGTAATTAGCGGGGACACAGATACGCAGTATTTT
TRBJ2-3	TRBV7-2	once	-	CASSPLWGHSRADTQYF	TGTGCCAGCAGCCCCTTATGGGGACACTCTCGCGCAGATACGCAGTATTTT
TRBJ1-1	TRBV4-2	-	-	CASSQVVGAKNTEAFF	TGTGCCAGCAGCCAAGTCGTGGGAGCAAAGAACACTGAAGCTTTCTTT
TRBJ2-7	TRBV7-3	-	-	CASSLGGGSEQYF	TGTGCCAGCAGCTTAGGGGGAGGTTCCGAACAGTACTTC
TRBJ2-7	TRBV7-9	-	-	CASVSEVPEQYF	TGTGCCAGCGTATCAGAGGTCCCCGAGCAGTACTTC
TRBJ2-7	TRBV5-4	-	-	CASSLGQETYEQYF	TGTGCCAGCAGCTTGGGGCAGGAGACCTACGAGCAGTACTTC
TRBJ1-4	TRBV19	-	-	CASSPSSSGEKLFF	-
TRBJ1-4	TRBV27	-	TRBD1	CASSLYVGRGPEKLFF	TGTGCCAGCAGTTTATATGTTGGCAGGGGGCCGGAAAAACTGTTTTTT
TRBJ1-2	TRBV9	-	-	CASSVSSGKIYGYTF	TGTGCCAGCAGCGTTTCCTCAGGGAAAATCTATGGCTACACCTTC
TRBJ2-7	TRBV28	-	-	CASSSPRVGSYEQYF	TGTGCCAGCAGTTCCCCCAGGGTGGGGTCCTACGAGCAGTACTTC
TRBJ2-7	TRBV19	-	TRBD1	CAAGTGAHEQYF	TGTGCCGCCGGGACAGGGGCCCACGAGCAGTACTTC
TRBJ2-3	TRBV27	-	TRBD2	CASRLAGGATDTQYF	TGTGCCAGCAGGCTAGCGGGAGGGGCCACAGATACGCAGTATTTT
TRBJ2-1	TRBV7-8	-	-	CASSSRVNNEQFF	TGTGCCAGCAGCTCCCGTGTAAACAATGAGCAGTTCTTC
TRBJ2-3	TRBV10-3	-	TRBD2	CAISENGRPTTDTQYF	TGTGCCATCAGTGAAAACGGGAGGCCGACTACAGATACGCAGTATTTT